This is a list of T cell receptor beta chains from one sample in a study of blood T cells in healthy people across ages. TCRdb recomputed calls from the 5' RACE reads with MiXCR, one row per CDR3 protein. The sample holds about a million distinct CDR3 sequences; roughly two fifths are singletons and the top ten take around 13%. The sequenced sample consisted of blood. These receptors all come from a man in his late teens or twenties in good health. CDR3s include the opening cysteine and the closing phenylalanine or tryptophan. The D gene is left open where the match is weak. Some rows mark clone size as missing; the rest say once, few, many or name a class of expanded clone.

v_gene: TRBV12-3/TRBV12-4
d_gene: TRBD2
j_gene: TRBJ2-3
abundance: few
len: 16
CDR3nt: TGTGCCAGCAGCCCCATGCTAGCGGGGGGGGCAGATACGCAGTATTTT
CDR3aa: CASSPMLAGGADTQYF

v_gene: TRBV20-1
d_gene: TRBD2
j_gene: TRBJ2-5
abundance: .
len: 14
CDR3nt: TGCAGTGCTCAAGCGGGGGGGTACCAAGAGACCCAGTACTTC
CDR3aa: CSAQAGGYQETQYF

v_gene: TRBV12-5
d_gene: .
j_gene: TRBJ2-5
abundance: .
len: 14
CDR3nt: TGTGCTAGTGGTTTACGGGACCCCTACAATGAGCAGTACTTC
CDR3aa: CASGLRDPYNEQYF

v_gene: TRBV28
d_gene: .
j_gene: TRBJ1-3
abundance: .
len: 15
CDR3nt: TGTGTCAGCAGTTTACTGGCAGGGCAAGGAAACACCATATATTTT
CDR3aa: CVSSLLAGQGNTIYF

v_gene: TRBV20-1
d_gene: TRBD1
j_gene: TRBJ1-2
abundance: few
len: 16
CDR3nt: TGCAGTGCTCCCCCGGGACAGGGGGCAGATAAGTTTGGCTACACCTTC
CDR3aa: CSAPPGQGADKFGYTF

v_gene: TRBV4-2
d_gene: TRBD1
j_gene: TRBJ1-4
abundance: once
len: 16
CDR3nt: TGTGCCAGCAGCCCCGGGACAGTGGGAGGGAATGAAAAACTGTTTTTT
CDR3aa: CASSPGTVGGNEKLFF

v_gene: TRBV6-5
d_gene: TRBD2
j_gene: TRBJ2-1
abundance: .
len: 14
CDR3nt: TGTGCCAACAGTTACCCCGGGGGGAGCAATGAGCAGTTCTTC
CDR3aa: CANSYPGGSNEQFF

v_gene: TRBV27
d_gene: TRBD1
j_gene: TRBJ2-1
abundance: .
len: 16
CDR3nt: TGTGCCAGCAGTTTATGGCAGGGGGAGACCTACAATGAGCAGTTCTTC
CDR3aa: CASSLWQGETYNEQFF

v_gene: TRBV6-6
d_gene: .
j_gene: TRBJ2-3
abundance: many
len: 14
CDR3nt: TGTGCCAGCAGTTACTCGAAAGGCACAGATACGCAGTATTTT
CDR3aa: CASSYSKGTDTQYF

v_gene: TRBV11-3
d_gene: .
j_gene: TRBJ2-3
abundance: few
len: 15
CDR3nt: TGTGCCAGCAGCTTATCGGGACACCACACAGATACGCAGTATTTT
CDR3aa: CASSLSGHHTDTQYF

v_gene: TRBV6-1
d_gene: .
j_gene: TRBJ2-4
abundance: .
len: 16
CDR3nt: TGTGCCAGCAGTGAAAAGGGGAGACTAGCCAAAAACATTCAGTACTTC
CDR3aa: CASSEKGRLAKNIQYF

v_gene: TRBV4-3
d_gene: .
j_gene: TRBJ1-2
abundance: few
len: 16
CDR3nt: TGCGCCAGCAGCCAAGAAGGAACGACCCGAAACTATGGCTACACCTTC
CDR3aa: CASSQEGTTRNYGYTF

v_gene: TRBV5-5
d_gene: .
j_gene: TRBJ1-1
abundance: .
len: 13
CDR3nt: TGTGCCACCCAGAGAACAGGGACGACTGAAGCTTTCTTT
CDR3aa: CATQRTGTTEAFF

v_gene: TRBV2
d_gene: TRBD1
j_gene: TRBJ1-4
abundance: .
len: 13
CDR3nt: TGTGCCAGCAGTGTAGGGACAGCTGGAAAACTGTTTTTT
CDR3aa: CASSVGTAGKLFF

v_gene: TRBV6-1
d_gene: .
j_gene: TRBJ1-1
abundance: .
len: 14
CDR3nt: TGTGCCAGCAGTGACGGCCTCTTGACTGCTGAAGCTTTCTTT
CDR3aa: CASSDGLLTAEAFF

v_gene: TRBV7-2
d_gene: TRBD2
j_gene: TRBJ2-1
abundance: .
len: 14
CDR3nt: TGTGCCAGCTCGCGGGGGGGGCCCTACAATGAGCAGTTCTTC
CDR3aa: CASSRGGPYNEQFF

v_gene: TRBV28
d_gene: .
j_gene: TRBJ1-4
abundance: .
len: 12
CDR3nt: TGTGCCAGCAGCCGTCATAATGAAAAGCTGTTTTTT
CDR3aa: CASSRHNEKLFF

v_gene: TRBV30
d_gene: .
j_gene: TRBJ1-2
abundance: .
len: 11
CDR3nt: TGTGCCTGGAGTGTCGGCGTGTACAACACCTTC
CDR3aa: CAWSVGVYNTF

v_gene: TRBV7-4
d_gene: TRBD1
j_gene: TRBJ2-1
abundance: .
len: 17
CDR3nt: TGTACCAGCAGCCCTAAAGAAACCGACAGGGTGTACAATGAGCAGTTCTTC
CDR3aa: CTSSPKETDRVYNEQFF

v_gene: TRBV20-1
d_gene: TRBD2
j_gene: TRBJ2-2
abundance: .
len: 13
CDR3nt: TGCAGTGCTGCCGGGGGGGCCACCGGGGAGCTGTTTTTT
CDR3aa: CSAAGGATGELFF

v_gene: TRBV3-1
d_gene: .
j_gene: TRBJ1-2
abundance: .
len: 13
CDR3nt: TGTGCCAGCACCCAAGAAGGGAGGTATGGCTACACCTTC
CDR3aa: CASTQEGRYGYTF

v_gene: TRBV25-1
d_gene: .
j_gene: TRBJ1-4
abundance: once
len: 16
CDR3nt: TGTGCCGGCAGTGATCCCCCCGGGCTAATCGGTGAAAAACTGTTTTTT
CDR3aa: CAGSDPPGLIGEKLFF

v_gene: TRBV24-1
d_gene: .
j_gene: TRBJ2-1
abundance: .
len: 12
CDR3nt: TGTGCCACCAGTGATGACAGATACCATGAGTTCTTC
CDR3aa: CATSDDRYHEFF

v_gene: TRBV2
d_gene: .
j_gene: TRBJ1-5
abundance: .
len: 14
CDR3nt: TGTGCCAGCAGTGAGAACAGGATGAATCAGCCCCAGCATTTT
CDR3aa: CASSENRMNQPQHF

v_gene: TRBV29-1
d_gene: .
j_gene: TRBJ1-2
abundance: few
len: 11
CDR3nt: TGCAGCGTCCTCGACCACTATGGCTACACCTTC
CDR3aa: CSVLDHYGYTF

v_gene: TRBV28
d_gene: .
j_gene: TRBJ2-5
abundance: .
len: 10
CDR3nt: TGTGTGTCCGGCAGGGAGACCCAGTACTTC
CDR3aa: CVSGRETQYF

v_gene: TRBV12-3/TRBV12-4
d_gene: TRBD2
j_gene: TRBJ2-3
abundance: many
len: 15
CDR3nt: TGTGCCAGCAGTCCCCGGACTAGCGGGGGGGATACGCAGTATTTT
CDR3aa: CASSPRTSGGDTQYF

v_gene: TRBV27
d_gene: .
j_gene: TRBJ1-1
abundance: .
len: 15
CDR3nt: TGTGCCAGCAGTCGTGTAGGGGGAATGAACACTGAAGCTTTCTTT
CDR3aa: CASSRVGGMNTEAFF

v_gene: TRBV7-9
d_gene: .
j_gene: TRBJ1-1
abundance: .
len: 16
CDR3nt: TGTGCCAGCAGCTTGGGTCCGGGACACAGGAACACTGAAGCTTTCTTT
CDR3aa: CASSLGPGHRNTEAFF

v_gene: TRBV7-2
d_gene: .
j_gene: TRBJ2-7
abundance: few
len: 14
CDR3nt: TGTGCCAGCAGCTTAGCGAAGGGAGGATACGAGCAGTACTTC
CDR3aa: CASSLAKGGYEQYF

v_gene: TRBV20-1
d_gene: TRBD2
j_gene: TRBJ2-5
abundance: few
len: 14
CDR3nt: TGCAGTGCTATGGGGGCTAGCGGGGAAGAGACCCAGTACTTC
CDR3aa: CSAMGASGEETQYF

v_gene: TRBV5-1
d_gene: .
j_gene: TRBJ1-5
abundance: .
len: 14
CDR3nt: TGCGCCAGCAGCTTGAATGCAGACAATCAGCCCCAGCATTTT
CDR3aa: CASSLNADNQPQHF

v_gene: TRBV27
d_gene: .
j_gene: TRBJ1-4
abundance: few
len: 15
CDR3nt: TGTGCCAGCAGTTTAGGGGGGAGTAGGAATGAAAAACTGTTTTTT
CDR3aa: CASSLGGSRNEKLFF

v_gene: TRBV25-1
d_gene: TRBD1
j_gene: TRBJ1-5
abundance: .
len: 14
CDR3nt: TGTGCCAGCAGGCAGACAGGGTTCAATCAGCCCCAGCATTTT
CDR3aa: CASRQTGFNQPQHF

v_gene: TRBV4-2
d_gene: .
j_gene: TRBJ2-5
abundance: .
len: 15
CDR3nt: TGTGCCAGCAGCCAAGATGTCCTGCCTCAAGAGACCCAGTACTTC
CDR3aa: CASSQDVLPQETQYF

v_gene: TRBV6-5
d_gene: .
j_gene: TRBJ1-2
abundance: .
len: 15
CDR3nt: TGTGCCAGCAGAGAGGGACGGTTTGCTAACTATGGCTACACCTTC
CDR3aa: CASREGRFANYGYTF

v_gene: TRBV20-1
d_gene: .
j_gene: TRBJ1-2
abundance: once
len: 14
CDR3nt: TGCAGCGCTAGGCTGGGGGGACGTAACTATGGCTACACCTTC
CDR3aa: CSARLGGRNYGYTF

v_gene: TRBV7-9
d_gene: .
j_gene: TRBJ1-2
abundance: .
len: 16
CDR3nt: TGTGCCAGCAGCTTAGGAGAGGGGCTCAATAAGGATGGCTACACCTTC
CDR3aa: CASSLGEGLNKDGYTF

v_gene: TRBV7-2
d_gene: TRBD1
j_gene: TRBJ1-2
abundance: .
len: 17
CDR3nt: TGTGCCAGCAGCCCAAACTTTTTGGACAGGGGAAACTATGGCTACACCTTC
CDR3aa: CASSPNFLDRGNYGYTF

v_gene: TRBV5-1
d_gene: .
j_gene: TRBJ1-1
abundance: .
len: 15
CDR3nt: TGCGCCAGCAGCTTGCAACAGCCAGTGAACACTGAAGCTTTCTTT
CDR3aa: CASSLQQPVNTEAFF

v_gene: TRBV6-1
d_gene: .
j_gene: TRBJ2-3
abundance: few
len: 11
CDR3nt: TGTGCCAGTAGTGAAGTAAATACGCAGTATTTT
CDR3aa: CASSEVNTQYF

v_gene: TRBV7-3
d_gene: TRBD2
j_gene: TRBJ2-3
abundance: .
len: 16
CDR3nt: TGTGCCAGCAGCCCCTTAGCGGGGGGCCGCAAAGATACGCAGTATTTT
CDR3aa: CASSPLAGGRKDTQYF

v_gene: TRBV4-1
d_gene: TRBD1
j_gene: TRBJ2-2
abundance: .
len: 15
CDR3nt: TGCGCCAGCAGCCGAAGGACAGGGGGGACCGGGGAGCTGTTTTTT
CDR3aa: CASSRRTGGTGELFF

v_gene: TRBV20-1
d_gene: .
j_gene: TRBJ2-7
abundance: .
len: 15
CDR3nt: TGCAGTGCTAGAGATCCTGGAACGGGGCGATCCGAGCAGTACTTC
CDR3aa: CSARDPGTGRSEQYF

v_gene: TRBV12-3/TRBV12-4
d_gene: .
j_gene: TRBJ1-1
abundance: .
len: 15
CDR3nt: TGTGCCAGCAGTGTGAGGGCGGCAGGAGCCACTGAAGCTTTCTTT
CDR3aa: CASSVRAAGATEAFF

v_gene: TRBV12-3/TRBV12-4
d_gene: .
j_gene: TRBJ2-2
abundance: .
len: 14
CDR3nt: TGTGCCAGCAGTTTATCAGAGGTCACCGGGGAGCTGTTTTTT
CDR3aa: CASSLSEVTGELFF

v_gene: TRBV12-3/TRBV12-4
d_gene: .
j_gene: TRBJ1-5
abundance: few
len: 11
CDR3nt: TGTGCCAGCAGTTCATCCCCCACCCAGCATTTT
CDR3aa: CASSSSPTQHF

v_gene: TRBV3-1
d_gene: TRBD1
j_gene: TRBJ2-7
abundance: .
len: 15
CDR3nt: TGTGCCAGCAGCTCCACAGGGGAGTCCCTGGACGAGCAGTACTTC
CDR3aa: CASSSTGESLDEQYF

v_gene: TRBV6-2/TRBV6-3
d_gene: .
j_gene: TRBJ1-4
abundance: .
len: 15
CDR3nt: TGTGCCAGCAGTTCAAGGACAGCACCAAATGAAAAACTGTTTTTT
CDR3aa: CASSSRTAPNEKLFF